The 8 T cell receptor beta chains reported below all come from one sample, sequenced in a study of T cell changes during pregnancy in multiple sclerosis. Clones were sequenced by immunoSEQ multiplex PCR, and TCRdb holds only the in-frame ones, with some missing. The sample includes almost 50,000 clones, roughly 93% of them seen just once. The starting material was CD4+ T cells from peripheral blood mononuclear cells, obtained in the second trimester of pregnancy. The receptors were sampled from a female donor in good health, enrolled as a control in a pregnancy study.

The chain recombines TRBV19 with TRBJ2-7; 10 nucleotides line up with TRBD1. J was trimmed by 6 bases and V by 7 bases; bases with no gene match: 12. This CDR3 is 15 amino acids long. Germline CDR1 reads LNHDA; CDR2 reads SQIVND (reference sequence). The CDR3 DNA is TGTGCCAGTAACCCATCCAGGACAGGGGGTGGCGAGCAGTACTTC. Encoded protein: CASNPSRTGGGEQYF. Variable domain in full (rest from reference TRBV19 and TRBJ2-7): DGGITQSPKYLFRKEGQNVTLSCEQNLNHDAMYWYRQDPGQGLRLIYYSQIVNDFQKGDIAEGYSVSREKKESFPLTVTSAQKNPTAFYLCASNPSRTGGGEQYFGPGTRLTVT.

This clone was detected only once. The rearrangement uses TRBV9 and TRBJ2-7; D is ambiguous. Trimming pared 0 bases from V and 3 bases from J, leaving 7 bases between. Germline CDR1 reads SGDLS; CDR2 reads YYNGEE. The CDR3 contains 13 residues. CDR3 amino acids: CASSVGSSYEQYF. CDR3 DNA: TGTGCCAGCAGCGTAGGGAGCAGCTACGAGCAGTACTTC.

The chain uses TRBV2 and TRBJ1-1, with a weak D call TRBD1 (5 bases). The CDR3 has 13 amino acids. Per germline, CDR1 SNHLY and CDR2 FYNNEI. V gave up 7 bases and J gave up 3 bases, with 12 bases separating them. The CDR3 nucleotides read TGTGCCAGCAACCCGACAGTAGACACTGAAGCTTTCTTT. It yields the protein CASNPTVDTEAFF. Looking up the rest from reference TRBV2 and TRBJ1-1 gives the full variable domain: EPEVTQTPSHQVTQMGQEVILRCVPISNHLYFYWYRQILGQKVEFLVSFYNNEISEKSEIFDDQFSVERPDGSNFTLKIRSTKLEDSAMYFCASNPTVDTEAFFGQGTRLTVV.

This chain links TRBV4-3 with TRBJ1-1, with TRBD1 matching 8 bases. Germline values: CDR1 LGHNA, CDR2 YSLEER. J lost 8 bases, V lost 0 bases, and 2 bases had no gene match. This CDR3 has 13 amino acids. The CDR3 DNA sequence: TGCGCCAGCAGCCAAGATCAGGGGGCCGAAGCTTTCTTT. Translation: CASSQDQGAEAFF.

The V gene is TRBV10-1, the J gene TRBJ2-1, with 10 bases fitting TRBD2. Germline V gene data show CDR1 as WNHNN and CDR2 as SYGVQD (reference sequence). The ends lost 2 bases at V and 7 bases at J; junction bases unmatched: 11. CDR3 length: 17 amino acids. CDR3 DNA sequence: TGCGCCAGCAGTGAGCCGGAACTAGCGGGGAGTTTGAATGAGCAGTTCTTC. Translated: CASSEPELAGSLNEQFF.

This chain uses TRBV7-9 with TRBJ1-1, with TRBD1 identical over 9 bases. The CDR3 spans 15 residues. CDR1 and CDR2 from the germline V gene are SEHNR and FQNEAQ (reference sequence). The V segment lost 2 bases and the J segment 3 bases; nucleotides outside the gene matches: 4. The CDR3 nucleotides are TGTGCCAGCAGCTTATTACAGGGGGCGGACACTGAAGCTTTCTTT. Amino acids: CASSLLQGADTEAFF.

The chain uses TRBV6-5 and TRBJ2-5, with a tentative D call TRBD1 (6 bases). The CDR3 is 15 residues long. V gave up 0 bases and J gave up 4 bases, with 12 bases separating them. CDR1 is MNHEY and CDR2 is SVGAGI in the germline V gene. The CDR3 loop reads CASSYSYRAGETQYF. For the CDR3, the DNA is TGTGCCAGCAGTTACTCTTACAGGGCCGGAGAGACCCAGTACTTC.

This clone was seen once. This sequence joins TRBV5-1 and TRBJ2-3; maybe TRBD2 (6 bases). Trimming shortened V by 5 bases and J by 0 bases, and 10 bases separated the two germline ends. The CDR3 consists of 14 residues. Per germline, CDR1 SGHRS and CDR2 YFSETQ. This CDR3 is CASRRGSSTDTQYF. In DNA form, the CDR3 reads TGCGCCAGCAGACGGGGGTCTAGCACAGATACGCAGTATTTT.